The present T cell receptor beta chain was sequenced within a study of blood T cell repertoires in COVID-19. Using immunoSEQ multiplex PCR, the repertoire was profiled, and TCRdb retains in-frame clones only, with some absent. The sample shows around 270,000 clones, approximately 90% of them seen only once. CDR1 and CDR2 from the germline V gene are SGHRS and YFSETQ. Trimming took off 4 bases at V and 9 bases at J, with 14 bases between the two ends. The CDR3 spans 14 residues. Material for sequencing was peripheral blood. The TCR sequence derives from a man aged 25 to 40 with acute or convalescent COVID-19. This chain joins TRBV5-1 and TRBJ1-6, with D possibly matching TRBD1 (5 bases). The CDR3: CASSPGGVLSPLHF. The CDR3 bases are TGCGCCAGCAGCCCCGGGGGAGTCCTTTCACCCCTCCACTTT.